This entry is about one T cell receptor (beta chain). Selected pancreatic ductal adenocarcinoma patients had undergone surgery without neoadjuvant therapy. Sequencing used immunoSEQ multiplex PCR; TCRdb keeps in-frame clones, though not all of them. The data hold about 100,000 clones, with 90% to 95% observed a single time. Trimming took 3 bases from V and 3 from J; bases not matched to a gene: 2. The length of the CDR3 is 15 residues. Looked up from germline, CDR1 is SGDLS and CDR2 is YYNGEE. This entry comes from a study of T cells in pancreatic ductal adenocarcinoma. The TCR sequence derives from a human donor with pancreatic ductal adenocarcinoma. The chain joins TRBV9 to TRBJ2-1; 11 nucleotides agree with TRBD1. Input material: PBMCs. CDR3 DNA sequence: TGTGCCAGCAGCGAGGGGACAGGGGGCTACAATGAGCAGTTCTTC. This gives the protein CASSEGTGGYNEQFF. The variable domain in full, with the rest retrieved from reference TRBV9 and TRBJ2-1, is DSGVTQTPKHLITATGQRVTLRCSPRSGDLSVYWYQQSLDQGLQFLIQYYNGEERAKGNILERFSAQQFPDLHSELNLSSLELGDSALYFCASSEGTGGYNEQFFGPGTRLTVL.